The 14 T cell receptor beta chains reported below all come from one sample, sequenced in a study of blood T cell repertoires in COVID-19. Clones were sequenced by immunoSEQ multiplex PCR, and TCRdb holds only the in-frame ones, with some missing. The table lists 150,000 to 180,000 clones, 75% to 95% of them singletons, with roughly 0.54% in the top ten. Source material: peripheral blood. All receptors derive from a man aged 50-59 years with acute or convalescent COVID-19.

The chain combines TRBV5-1 with TRBJ2-5; unclear D gene. With 0 bases removed from V and 1 base from J, the gap between germline ends came to 10 bases. The CDR3 extends over 15 amino acids. CDR1 SGHRS and CDR2 YFSETQ come from the germline V gene. The CDR3 spells CASSLAGLFQETQYF. The CDR3 bases are TGCGCCAGCAGCTTGGCAGGTCTATTCCAAGAGACCCAGTACTTC.

This chain joins TRBV7-2 and TRBJ1-5; TRBD1 aligns across 10 bases. The CDR3 consists of 16 residues. The V gene's germline CDR1 is SGHTA and CDR2 FQGNSA. The J segment lost 0 bases and the V segment lost 5 bases, leaving 4 bases of the junction unmatched. The CDR3 region has the DNA TGTGCCAGCAGCGGGACAGGGGTAGGTAGCAATCAGCCCCAGCATTTT. It translates to CASSGTGVGSNQPQHF.

The gene calls are TRBV4-1 and TRBJ1-2; no clear D gene. The CDR3 length is 14 residues. Trimming removed 1 base at V and 3 bases at J, with 9 bases between. Germline values: CDR1 MGHRA, CDR2 YSYEKL. As DNA, the CDR3 is TGCGCCAGCAGCCAAGGTACAGAGTACTATGGCTACACCTTC. Its translation: CASSQGTEYYGYTF.

This chain joins TRBV5-4 and TRBJ2-7, with TRBD1 matching over 9 bases. Germline CDR1 reads SGHNT; CDR2 reads YYREEE (reference sequence). V gave up 3 bases and J gave up 6 bases; unmatched junction bases: 4. CDR3 length: 13 amino acids. CDR3 protein: CASSSGQGGEQYV. The CDR3 bases are TGTGCCAGCAGCTCGGGACAGGGTGGCGAGCAGTACGTC.

The rearrangement links TRBV7-9 to TRBJ2-3, with D hard to call. This CDR3 has 16 amino acids. CDR1 is SEHNR, CDR2 FQNEAQ, per germline (reference sequence). V gave up 7 bases and J gave up 0 bases, with 17 bases separating them. CDR3: CASNPTNNPSTDTQYF. The DNA of the CDR3 is TGTGCCAGCAACCCAACGAACAACCCTAGCACAGATACGCAGTATTTT. Together with reference TRBV7-9 and TRBJ2-3, the CDR3 gives the full variable domain: DTGVSQNPRHKITKRGQNVTFRCDPISEHNRLYWYRQTLGQGPEFLTYFQNEAQLEKSRLLSDRFSAERPKGSFSTLEIQRTEQGDSAMYLCASNPTNNPSTDTQYFGPGTRLTVL.

This sequence joins TRBV6-2 or TRBV6-3 and TRBJ2-3, with TRBD1 matching 7 bases. The V gene end was trimmed by 5 bases and the J gene end by 0 bases; junction bases not matched to a gene: 5. The CDR3 consists of 15 residues. CDR1 is MNHEY and CDR2 is SVGEGT in the germline V gene. CDR3 protein: CASSPDRVSTDTQYF. As DNA, the CDR3 is TGTGCCAGCAGTCCCGACAGGGTTAGCACAGATACGCAGTATTTT.

The DNA for the CDR3 is TGTGCCAGCAGCCAAGAAATGGCCGGGGGTTTGGAAAAACTGTTTTTT. The encoded protein is CASSQEMAGGLEKLFF. V and J are TRBV4-2 and TRBJ1-4; D might be TRBD1 (5 bases). The CDR3 has 16 residues. Between the trimmed V and J ends, which lost 0 bases and 8 bases, there was a span of 16 bases. The germline CDR1 and CDR2 sequences are LGHNA and YNFKEQ.

The gene calls are TRBV20-1 and TRBJ2-7, with 8 bases fitting TRBD1. Germline CDR1 DFQATT, CDR2 SNEGSKA (reference sequence). The CDR3 spans 15 residues. The trim removed 3 bases at V and 2 bases at J, leaving 9 bases unmatched. The CDR3 is CSASLPGGLAYEQYV. The CDR3 DNA reads as TGCAGTGCTAGTCTCCCAGGGGGCCTCGCCTACGAGCAGTACGTC.

This sequence joins TRBV2 and TRBJ1-1; D is undetermined. Trimming shortened V by 6 bases and J by 4 bases, and 9 bases separated the two germline ends. The CDR3 loop spans 12 amino acids. CDR1 is SNHLY and CDR2 is FYNNEI in the germline V gene. The CDR3 nucleotides read TGTGCCAGCAGAGTGAGTCGCACTGAAGCTTTCTTT. Translating it yields CASRVSRTEAFF.

V usage is TRBV11-2 and J usage is TRBJ2-1; 7 bases are a match to TRBD1. V lost 3 bases to trimming and J lost 2 bases; unmatched junction nucleotides: 4. This CDR3 comprises 15 residues. Germline lookup yields CDR1 SGHAT and CDR2 FQNNGV. CDR3 bases: TGTGCCAGCAGCTTTACACAGGGGACCTACAATGAGCAGTTCTTC. Amino acids: CASSFTQGTYNEQFF.

The rearrangement links TRBV7-9 to TRBJ2-2; a weak D match, TRBD2 (5 bases). Trimming cost V 3 bases and J 4 bases, with 12 bases left between them. In germline, CDR1 is SEHNR, CDR2 FQNEAQ (reference sequence). The CDR3 loop spans 15 amino acids. The CDR3 loop reads CASSFGAVLTGELFF. CDR3 in DNA: TGTGCCAGCAGCTTCGGAGCGGTTCTCACCGGGGAGCTGTTTTTT.

The J gene is TRBJ2-7, the V gene TRBV27; 8 nucleotides agree with TRBD1. The CDR3 runs to 9 residues. Germline CDR1 MNHEY, CDR2 SMNVEV (reference sequence). Here the CDR3 DNA reads TGTAGACAGGGGCACGAGCAGTACTTC. Its protein is CRQGHEQYF.

This clone was seen only once. This CDR3 reads CASSGDGVFKFF. The CDR3 DNA sequence: TGTGCCAGCAGTGGTGACGGGGTTTTTAAGTTCTTC. The genes are TRBV2 and TRBJ2-1; D might be TRBD2 (5 bases). Trimming stripped 4 bases from V and 14 bases from J, with 15 bases between. CDR3 length: 12 amino acids. Looked up from germline, CDR1 is SNHLY and CDR2 is FYNNEI.

V usage is TRBV6-2 or TRBV6-3 and J usage is TRBJ2-1; D is unresolved. Per germline, CDR1 MNHEY and CDR2 SVGEGT. This CDR3 is built from 11 residues. Between the trimmed V and J ends, which lost 6 bases and 8 bases, there was a span of 8 bases. CDR3 sequence: CASSPRDEQFF. DNA for the CDR3: TGTGCCAGCAGCCCCCGGGATGAGCAGTTCTTC.